This T cell receptor beta chain comes out of a study of beta chain features in type 1 diabetes. General observations from the study: Reduced insertions and increased deletions marked VDJ junctions in type 1 diabetes patients. All four CD4+ subsets from Type 1 diabetes patients carried moderately but significantly shorter TCRB CDR3s.

This clone was seen a handful of times. Its specificity is unknown. The authors reverse transcribed all of the isolated RNA, so sequencing captured expressed TCRB transcripts. Data came from immunoSEQ multiplex PCR; TCRdb stores just in-frame clones and leaves some out. The sample holds some 660,000 clones, about 14% seen once. The CDR3 spans 15 residues. Trimming took 4 bases from V and 5 from J; bases not matched to a gene: 10. Per the germline V gene, CDR1 is SGHVS and CDR2 is FNYEAQ. The V gene is TRBV7-6, the J gene TRBJ1-1; 7 bases fit TRBD1. This TCR came from a man between 18 and 35 years old with type 1 diabetes. Sequenced: naive CD4+ T cells from blood. The CDR3 DNA reads TGTGCCAGCAGCTGGATCGAGGGGGCGTGGACTGAAGCTTTCTTT. This translates into CASSWIEGAWTEAFF. Full variable domain (rest looked up from reference TRBV7-6 and TRBJ1-1): GAGVSQSPRYKVTKRGQDVALRCDPISGHVSLYWYRQALGQGPEFLTYFNYEAQQDKSGLPNDRFSAERPEGSISTLTIQRTEQRDSAMYRCASSWIEGAWTEAFFGQGTRLTVV.